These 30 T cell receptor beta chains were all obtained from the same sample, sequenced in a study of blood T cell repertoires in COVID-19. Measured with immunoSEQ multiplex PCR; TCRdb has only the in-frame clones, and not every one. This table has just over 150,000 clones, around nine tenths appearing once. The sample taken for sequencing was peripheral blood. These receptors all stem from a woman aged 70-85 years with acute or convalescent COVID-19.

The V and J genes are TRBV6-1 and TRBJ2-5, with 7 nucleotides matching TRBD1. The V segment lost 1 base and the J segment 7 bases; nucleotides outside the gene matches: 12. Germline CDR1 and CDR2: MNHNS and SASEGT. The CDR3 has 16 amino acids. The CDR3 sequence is CASSEEPPDRVATQYF. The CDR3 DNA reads TGTGCCAGCAGTGAAGAACCCCCAGACAGGGTAGCGACCCAGTACTTC.

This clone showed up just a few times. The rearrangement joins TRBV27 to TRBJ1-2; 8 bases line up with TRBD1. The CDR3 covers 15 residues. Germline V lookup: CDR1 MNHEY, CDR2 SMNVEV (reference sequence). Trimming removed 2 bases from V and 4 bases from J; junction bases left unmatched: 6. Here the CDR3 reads CASSLKPGGGYGYTF. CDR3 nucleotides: TGTGCCAGCAGTTTAAAGCCAGGGGGCGGCTATGGCTACACCTTC.

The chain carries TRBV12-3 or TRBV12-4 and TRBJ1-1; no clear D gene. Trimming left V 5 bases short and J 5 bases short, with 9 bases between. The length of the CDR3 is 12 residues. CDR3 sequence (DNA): TGTGCCAGCAGTCGGGGAGTTACTGAAGCTTTCTTT. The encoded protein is CASSRGVTEAFF.

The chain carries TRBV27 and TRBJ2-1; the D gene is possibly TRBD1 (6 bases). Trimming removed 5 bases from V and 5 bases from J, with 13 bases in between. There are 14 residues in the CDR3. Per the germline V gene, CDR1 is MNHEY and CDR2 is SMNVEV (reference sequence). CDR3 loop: CASSREDSHNEQFF. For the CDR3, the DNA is TGTGCCAGCAGTCGAGAGGACAGCCACAATGAGCAGTTCTTC.

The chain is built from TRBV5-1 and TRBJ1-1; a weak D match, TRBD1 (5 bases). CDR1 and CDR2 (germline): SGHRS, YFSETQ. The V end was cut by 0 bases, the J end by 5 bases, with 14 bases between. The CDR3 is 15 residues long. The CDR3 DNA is TGCGCCAGCAGCTTGGGGGTAGGGGTTCAGACTGAAGCTTTCTTT. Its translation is CASSLGVGVQTEAFF.

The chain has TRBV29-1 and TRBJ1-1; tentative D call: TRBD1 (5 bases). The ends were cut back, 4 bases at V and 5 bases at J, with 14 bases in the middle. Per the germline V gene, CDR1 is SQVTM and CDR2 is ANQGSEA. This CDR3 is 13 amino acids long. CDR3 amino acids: CSVAFGARTEAFF. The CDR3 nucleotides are TGCAGCGTTGCGTTTGGGGCCAGGACTGAAGCTTTCTTT.

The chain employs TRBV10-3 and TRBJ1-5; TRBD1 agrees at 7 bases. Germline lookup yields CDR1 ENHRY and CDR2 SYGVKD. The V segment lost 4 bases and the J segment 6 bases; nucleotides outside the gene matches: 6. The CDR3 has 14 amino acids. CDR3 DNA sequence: TGTGCCATCAGTGCAACAGGGGTGGGTCAGCCCCAGCATTTT. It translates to CAISATGVGQPQHF.

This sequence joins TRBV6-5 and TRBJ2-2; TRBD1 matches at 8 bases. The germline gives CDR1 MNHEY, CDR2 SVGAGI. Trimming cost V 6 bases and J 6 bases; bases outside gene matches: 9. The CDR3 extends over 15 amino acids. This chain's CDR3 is CASRRADRAAGELFF. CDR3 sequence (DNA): TGTGCCAGCAGGCGCGCGGACAGGGCGGCCGGGGAGCTGTTTTTT.

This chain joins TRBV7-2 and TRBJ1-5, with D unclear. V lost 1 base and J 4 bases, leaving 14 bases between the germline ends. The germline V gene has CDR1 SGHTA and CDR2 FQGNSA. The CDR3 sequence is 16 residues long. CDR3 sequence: CASSLDSFAGNQPQHF. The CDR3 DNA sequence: TGTGCCAGCAGCTTAGATTCTTTCGCGGGAAATCAGCCCCAGCATTTT. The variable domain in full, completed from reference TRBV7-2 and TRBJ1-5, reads GAGVSQSPSNKVTEKGKDVELRCDPISGHTALYWYRQSLGQGLEFLIYFQGNSAPDKSGLPSDRFSAERTGGSVSTLTIQRTQQEDSAVYLCASSLDSFAGNQPQHFGDGTRLSIL.

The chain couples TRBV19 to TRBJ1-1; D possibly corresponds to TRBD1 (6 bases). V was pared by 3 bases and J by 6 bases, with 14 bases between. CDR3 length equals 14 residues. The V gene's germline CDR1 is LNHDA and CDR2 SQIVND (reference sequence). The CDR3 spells CASSILWDKPEAFF. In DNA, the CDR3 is TGTGCCAGTAGTATTCTATGGGACAAACCTGAAGCTTTCTTT.

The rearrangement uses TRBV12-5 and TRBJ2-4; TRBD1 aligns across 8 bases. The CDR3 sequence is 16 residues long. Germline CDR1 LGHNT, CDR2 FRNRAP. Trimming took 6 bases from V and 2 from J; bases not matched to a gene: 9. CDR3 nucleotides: TGTGCTAGTGGCTCACCGGGACAGGAGTCCAAAAACATTCAGTACTTC. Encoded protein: CASGSPGQESKNIQYF.

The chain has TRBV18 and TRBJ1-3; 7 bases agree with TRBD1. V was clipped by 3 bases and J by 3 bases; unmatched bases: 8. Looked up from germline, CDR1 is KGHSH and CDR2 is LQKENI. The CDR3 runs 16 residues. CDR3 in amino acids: CASSPGQSLFGNTIYF. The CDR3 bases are TGTGCCAGCTCACCGGGACAGTCCCTATTTGGAAACACCATATATTTT.

The CDR3 DNA is TGTGCCAGCAGCTCTGGACACAGCTCCTACAATGAGCAGTTCTTC. As protein: CASSSGHSSYNEQFF. V is TRBV7-8 and J is TRBJ2-1; perhaps TRBD1 as D (5 bases). Germline-derived CDR1 and CDR2 are SGHVS and FQNEAQ. The CDR3 spans 15 residues. V gave up 4 bases and J gave up 0 bases, with 10 bases separating them.

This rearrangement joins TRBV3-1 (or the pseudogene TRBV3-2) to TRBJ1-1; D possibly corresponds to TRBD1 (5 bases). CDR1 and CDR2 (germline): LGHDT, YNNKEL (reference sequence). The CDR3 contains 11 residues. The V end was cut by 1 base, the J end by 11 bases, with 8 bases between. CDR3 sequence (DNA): TGTGCCAGCAGCCAAGGGGGCGCGGCTTTCTTT. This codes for CASSQGGAAFF.

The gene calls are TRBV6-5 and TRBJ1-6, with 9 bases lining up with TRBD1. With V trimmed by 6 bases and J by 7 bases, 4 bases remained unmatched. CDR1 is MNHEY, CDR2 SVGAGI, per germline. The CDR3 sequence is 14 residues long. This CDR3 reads CASSSDRGNSPLHF. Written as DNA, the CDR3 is TGTGCCAGCAGCAGCGACAGGGGGAATTCACCCCTCCACTTT.

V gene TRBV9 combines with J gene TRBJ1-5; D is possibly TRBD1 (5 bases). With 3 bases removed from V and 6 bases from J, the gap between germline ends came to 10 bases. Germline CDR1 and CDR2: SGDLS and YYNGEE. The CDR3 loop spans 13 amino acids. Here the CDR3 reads CASSAGGSQPQHF. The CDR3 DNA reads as TGTGCCAGCAGCGCCGGGGGGAGTCAGCCCCAGCATTTT.

The CDR3 here is CASSLGNMAGGNSNQPQHF. In DNA form, the CDR3 reads TGTGCCAGCAGCTTGGGAAACATGGCAGGGGGAAATAGCAATCAGCCCCAGCATTTT. The chain combines TRBV7-8 with TRBJ1-5; the match to TRBD1 covers 7 bases. This CDR3 is 19 amino acids long. Per germline, CDR1 SGHVS and CDR2 FQNEAQ. The J segment lost 0 bases and the V segment lost 3 bases, leaving 14 bases of the junction unmatched.

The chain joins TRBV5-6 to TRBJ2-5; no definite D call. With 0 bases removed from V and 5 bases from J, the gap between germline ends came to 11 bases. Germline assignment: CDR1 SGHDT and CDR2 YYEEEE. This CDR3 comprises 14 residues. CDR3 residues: CASSLGSLRETQYF. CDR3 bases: TGTGCCAGCAGCTTGGGTTCCCTTCGGGAGACCCAGTACTTC. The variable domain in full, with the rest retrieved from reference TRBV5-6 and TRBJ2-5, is DAGVTQSPTHLIKTRGQQVTLRCSPKSGHDTVSWYQQALGQGPQFIFQYYEEEERQRGNFPDRFSGHQFPNYSSELNVNALLLGDSALYLCASSLGSLRETQYFGPGTRLLVL.

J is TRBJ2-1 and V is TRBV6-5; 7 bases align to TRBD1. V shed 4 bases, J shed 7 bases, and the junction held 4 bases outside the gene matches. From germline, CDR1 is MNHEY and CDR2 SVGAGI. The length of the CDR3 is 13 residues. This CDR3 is CASSWETGNEQFF. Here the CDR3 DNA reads TGTGCCAGCAGTTGGGAGACAGGGAATGAGCAGTTCTTC.

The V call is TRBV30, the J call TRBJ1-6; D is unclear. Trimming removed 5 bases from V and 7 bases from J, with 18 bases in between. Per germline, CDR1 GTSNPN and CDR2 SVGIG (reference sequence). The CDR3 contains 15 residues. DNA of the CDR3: TGTGCCTGGCGCACTCACGGACTCGGGAATTCACCCCTCCACTTT. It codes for CAWRTHGLGNSPLHF.

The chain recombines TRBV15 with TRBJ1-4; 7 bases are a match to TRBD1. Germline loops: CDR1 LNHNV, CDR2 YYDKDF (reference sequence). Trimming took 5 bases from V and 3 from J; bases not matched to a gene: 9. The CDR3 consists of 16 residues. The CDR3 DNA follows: TGTGCCACCAGCGTACAGGGGCACATGGCTAATGAAAAACTGTTTTTT. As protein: CATSVQGHMANEKLFF.

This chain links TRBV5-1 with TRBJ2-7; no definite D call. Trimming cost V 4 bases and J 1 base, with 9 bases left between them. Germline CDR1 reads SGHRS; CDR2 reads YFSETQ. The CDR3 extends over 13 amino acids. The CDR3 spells CASSIQQSYEQYF. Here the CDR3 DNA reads TGCGCCAGCAGCATACAGCAATCCTACGAGCAGTACTTC.

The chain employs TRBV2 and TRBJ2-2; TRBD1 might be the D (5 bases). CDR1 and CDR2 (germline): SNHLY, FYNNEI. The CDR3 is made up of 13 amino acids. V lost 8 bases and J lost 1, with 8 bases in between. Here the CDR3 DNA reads TGTGCCAGCCGCAGGGAGAACACCGGGGAGCTGTTTTTT. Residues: CASRRENTGELFF.

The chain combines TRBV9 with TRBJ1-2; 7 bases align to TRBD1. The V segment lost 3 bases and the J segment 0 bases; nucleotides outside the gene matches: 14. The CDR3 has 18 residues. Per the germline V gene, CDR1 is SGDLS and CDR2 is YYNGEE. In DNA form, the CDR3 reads TGTGCCAGCAGCGGAGGTCAGGGGGTGTGGACCGCTAACTATGGCTACACCTTC. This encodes CASSGGQGVWTANYGYTF.

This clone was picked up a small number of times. For the CDR3, the DNA is TGTGCCAGCTCACCGGGCCGGGACTCCCTCGGGCGAGGCTACACCTTC. Protein product: CASSPGRDSLGRGYTF. The chain recombines TRBV18 with TRBJ1-2; D is perhaps TRBD1 (5 bases). CDR3 size: 16 residues. CDR1 and CDR2 from the germline V gene are KGHSH and LQKENI. Trimming removed 3 bases at V and 8 bases at J, with 22 bases between.

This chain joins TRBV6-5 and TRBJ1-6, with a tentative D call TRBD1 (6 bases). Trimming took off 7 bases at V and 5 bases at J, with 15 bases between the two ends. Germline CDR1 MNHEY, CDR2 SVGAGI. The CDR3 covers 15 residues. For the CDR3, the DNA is TGTGCCAGCACCCGAGAGGCAGGGGATAATTCACCCCTCCACTTT. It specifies CASTREAGDNSPLHF.

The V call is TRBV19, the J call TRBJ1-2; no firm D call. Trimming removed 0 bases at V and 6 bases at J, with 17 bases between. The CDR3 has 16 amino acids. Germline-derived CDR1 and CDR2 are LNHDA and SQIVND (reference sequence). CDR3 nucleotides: TGTGCCAGTAGTATAGAGACGGGCGGGCAGAGCCATGGCTACACCTTC. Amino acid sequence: CASSIETGGQSHGYTF.

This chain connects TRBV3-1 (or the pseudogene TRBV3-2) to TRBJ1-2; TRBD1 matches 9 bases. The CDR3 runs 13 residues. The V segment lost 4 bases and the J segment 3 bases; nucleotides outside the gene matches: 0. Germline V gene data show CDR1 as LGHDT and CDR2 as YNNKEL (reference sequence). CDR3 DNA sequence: TGTGCCAGCAGCCGGACAGGGGACTATGGCTACACCTTC. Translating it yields CASSRTGDYGYTF.

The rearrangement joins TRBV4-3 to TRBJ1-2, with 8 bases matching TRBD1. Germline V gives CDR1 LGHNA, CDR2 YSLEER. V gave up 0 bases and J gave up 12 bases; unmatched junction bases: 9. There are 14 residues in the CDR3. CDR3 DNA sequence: TGCGCCAGCAGCCAAGACGCGGCAGGGGGCTTCAACACCTTC. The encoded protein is CASSQDAAGGFNTF.

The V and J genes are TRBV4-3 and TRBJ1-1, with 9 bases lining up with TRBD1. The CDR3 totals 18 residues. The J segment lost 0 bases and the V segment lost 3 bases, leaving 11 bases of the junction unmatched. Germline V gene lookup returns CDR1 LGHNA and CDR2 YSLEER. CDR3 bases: TGCGCCAGCAGCCAGTCGTTGGGGACAGGGCTTATGAACACTGAAGCTTTCTTT. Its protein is CASSQSLGTGLMNTEAFF.